The T cell receptor (beta chain) under discussion was sequenced for a study of blood T cell repertoires in COVID-19. Germline assignment: CDR1 MNHEY and CDR2 SVGAGI. The V and J ends lost 8 bases and 3 bases, in that order; junction bases with no gene match: 7. The CDR3 is 15 amino acids. Method: immunoSEQ multiplex PCR; TCRdb's copy keeps in-frame clones and lacks some. Of over 85,000 clones in the sample, about four fifths are singletons; the top ten hold approximately 25%. Input material: peripheral blood. The chain recombines TRBV6-5 with TRBJ2-2; 9 nucleotides line up with TRBD2. This TCR was recovered from a human donor in a cohort sampled during active COVID-19. The CDR3 sequence is CASFSTSGHTGELFF. Written as DNA, the CDR3 is TGTGCCAGCTTTTCGACTAGCGGTCACACCGGGGAGCTGTTTTTT.